The next 28 T cell receptor beta chains were all read from a single sample in a study of tumor-infiltrating lymphocytes in primary liver carcinoma. Joint extraction of RNA and DNA used roughly 18-34 mg of bulk tissue that was unsorted. Synthesis of TCR beta cDNA was carried out from about 0.55 ug total RNA with a constant-region primer. What produced the TCR beta libraries was three nested multiplex PCR rounds using slightly modified ARM-PCR. Two initial PCR rounds of approximately 10 cycles each paired TRBV1-TRBV30 forward primers with a C-beta reverse primer. Each CDR3 protein gets one entry after TCRdb re-called the multiplex PCR reads with MiXCR. The sample yields roughly 86,000 distinct CDR3 sequences, about 70% seen once. Sequenced material: tumor-adjacent normal liver tissue. Receptor source: a man aged 40-50 years with primary liver carcinoma and hepatitis B virus infection.

Details on this clonotype: This may be a read error: a much more frequent sequence differs by one nucleotide. The genes are TRBV6-5 and TRBJ2-1; TRBD2 might be the D (5 bases). The CDR3 runs 13 residues. Germline assignment: CDR1 MNHEY and CDR2 SVGAGI. V lost 0 bases to trimming and J lost 9 bases, with 9 bases between them. The CDR3 is CASSYSGGGEQFF. CDR3 nucleotides: TGTGCCAGCAGTTACTCAGGAGGCGGTGAGCAGTTCTTC.

The V call is TRBV29-1, the J call TRBJ2-3, with D maybe TRBD1 (5 bases). The CDR3 spans 14 residues. The V end was cut by 6 bases, the J end by 5 bases, with 18 bases between. The germline V gene encodes CDR1 SQVTM and CDR2 ANQGSEA. The DNA of the CDR3 is TGCAGCGTCCGATGGCAGGGAATGATAGATACGCAGTATTTT. Protein sequence: CSVRWQGMIDTQYF.

Details on this clonotype: The junction departs from germline at one end; a sequencing error may be responsible. The genes are TRBV11-2 and TRBJ2-2; 7 bases are a match to TRBD2. This CDR3 is 17 amino acids long. The germline V gene has CDR1 SGHAT and CDR2 FQNNGV. The CDR3 region has the DNA TGTGCCAGCAGCCCCCGACCAGCGGGGATTAACACCGGGGAGTTGTTTTTT. It translates to CASSPRPAGINTGELFF.

Note on this clonotype: No conserved phenylalanine or tryptophan ends this CDR3, so it is likely a read error. The rearrangement links TRBV12-3 or TRBV12-4 to TRBJ2-7, with D perhaps matching TRBD1 (5 bases). V was shortened by 6 bases and J by 1 base, with 13 bases between the two germline ends. This CDR3 has 14 residues. Here the CDR3 reads CASSPHRLSYEQYL. CDR3 nucleotides: TGTGCCAGCAGCCCTCACAGGTTATCCTACGAGCAGTACCTC.

In the case of this clonotype: A much larger clone lies a single base off, so this may be a read error. The gene calls are TRBV6-2 or TRBV6-3 and TRBJ2-2, with D perhaps TRBD2 (5 bases). Per germline, CDR1 MNHEY and CDR2 SVGEGT. The CDR3 runs 14 residues. This chain's CDR3 is CASSYSRHTGEPFF. CDR3 DNA sequence: TGTGCCAGCAGTTACTCGAGACACACCGGGGAGCCGTTTTTT.

This clonotype was seen only a few times. Compared with germline, one end of the junction differs, possibly owing to a read error. J is TRBJ2-7 and V is TRBV11-2; 7 nucleotides agree with TRBD2. This CDR3 is 15 amino acids long. Germline CDR1 reads SGHAT; CDR2 reads FQNNGV. This CDR3 reads CASNLVGGSSYEQYF. In DNA form, the CDR3 reads TGTGCCAGCAACTTAGTGGGGGGGAGCTCCTATGAGCAGTACTTC.

In regard to this clonotype: Possible read error: a much larger clone is one base away. V gene TRBV10-2 combines with J gene TRBJ2-7, with TRBD2 matching 11 bases. Germline V gives CDR1 WSHSY, CDR2 SAAADI. With V trimmed by 6 bases and J by 0 bases, 4 bases remained unmatched. The CDR3 contains 15 residues. The CDR3 DNA is TGCGCCAGCAGGAAGACTAGCGGGACCTCCTACGAGCAGTACTTC. This sequence encodes CASRKTSGTSYEQYF.

A word on this clonotype: A read error may account for a junction end that differs from germline. The chain uses TRBV11-2 and TRBJ1-5; D unclear. There are 14 residues in the CDR3. The V gene's germline CDR1 is SGHAT and CDR2 FQNNGV. The CDR3 DNA follows: TGTGCCAGCAGCACCAGTCGGTTTCCCGAGCCCCATCATTTT. Translated: CASSTSRFPEPHHF.

As to this clonotype: This may arise from a read error, as a much more abundant clone is one base away. The chain combines TRBV12-5 with TRBJ2-3; TRBD2 matches at 12 bases. There are 15 residues in the CDR3. Germline CDR1 is LGHNT and CDR2 is FRNRAP. Here the CDR3 reads CASGLGTSGTDTRYF. The CDR3 DNA sequence: TGTGCTAGTGGTTTGGGGACTAGCGGGACAGATACGCGGTATTTT. Full variable domain (outside the CDR3, taken from reference TRBV12-5 and TRBJ2-3): DARVTQTPRHKVTEMGQEVTMRCQPILGHNTVFWYRQTMMQGLELLAYFRNRAPLDDSGMPKDRFSAEMPDATLATLKIQPSEPRDSAVYFCASGLGTSGTDTRYFGPGTRLTVL.

On this clonotype itself: This may arise from a read error, as a much more abundant clone is one base away. The chain uses TRBV6-6 and TRBJ2-5; 7 bases map to TRBD1. This CDR3 is 15 amino acids long. The germline V gene encodes CDR1 MNHNY and CDR2 SVGAGI (reference sequence). The CDR3 DNA reads TGTACCAGCAGCCGGCAGACAGGGTCTAAAGAGACCCAGTACTTC. Amino acid sequence: CTSSRQTGSKETQYF.

V usage is TRBV10-3 and J usage is TRBJ2-1; the D call may be TRBD1 or TRBD2 (6 bases each). This CDR3 is built from 15 residues. The V end was cut by 8 bases, the J end by 5 bases, with 19 bases between. CDR1 ENHRY and CDR2 SYGVKD come from the germline V gene. Written as DNA, the CDR3 is TGTGCCATCCGGGGTGGGGGGCTTGTCAACAATGAGCAGTTCTTC. Translating it yields CAIRGGGLVNNEQFF.

This clonotype was recorded only once. At one boundary the junction diverges from the germline segment, which might be a read error. This chain joins TRBV11-3 and TRBJ2-1; the D is unclear. The CDR3 totals 16 residues. Germline lookup yields CDR1 SGHNT and CDR2 YENEEA. As DNA, the CDR3 is TGTGCCAGCAGCTTAGGTGGGCTTGGTCCATACAATGAGCAGCTCTTC. Translated: CASSLGGLGPYNEQLF.

This clonotype was found a few times. V gene TRBV28 combines with J gene TRBJ2-7; 8 bases are a match to TRBD2. The CDR3 spans 13 residues. V lost 7 bases to trimming and J lost 7 bases; unmatched junction nucleotides: 9. Germline CDR1 MDHEN, CDR2 SYDVKM. This chain's CDR3 is CASMQRETGEQYF. In nucleotides, the CDR3 is TGTGCCAGCATGCAGCGGGAGACCGGAGAGCAGTACTTC.

This clonotype was recorded once. The CDR3 loop reads CTGSLDIGLAMCEQFF. The CDR3 DNA is TGTACCGGCAGCTTGGATATCGGACTAGCCATGTGTGAGCAGTTCTTC. The rearrangement links TRBV11-2 to TRBJ2-1, with TRBD2 matching 8 bases. CDR3 length: 16 residues. CDR1 and CDR2 (germline): SGHAT, FQNNGV.

In regard to this clonotype: A much larger clone sits a single nucleotide away, making a read error possible. The chain has TRBV14 and TRBJ1-6, with D unclear. This CDR3 is built from 14 residues. CDR1 and CDR2 (germline): SGHDN, FVKESK. CDR3 nucleotides: TGTGCCAGCAGGCAAGAAAGACCCCCTTCACCCCTCCACTTT. As protein: CASRQERPPSPLHF. Looking up the rest from reference TRBV14 and TRBJ1-6 gives the full variable domain: EAGVTQFPSHSVIEKGQTVTLRCDPISGHDNLYWYRRVMGKEIKFLLHFVKESKQDESGMPNNRFLAERTGGTYSTLKVQPAELEDSGVYFCASRQERPPSPLHFGNGTRLTVT.

Points on this clonotype: The junction departs from the called germline gene at one end, perhaps through a read error. The rearrangement links TRBV11-2 to TRBJ2-1; D gene ambiguous. Germline V gene lookup returns CDR1 SGHAT and CDR2 FQNNGV. The CDR3 loop spans 15 amino acids. In nucleotides, the CDR3 is TGTGCCACCGGGCAAGACCAGCCATCCTACGATGCGCAGCTCTTC. Protein: CATGQDQPSYDAQLF.

For this clonotype: This may come from a read error, since a much larger clone is one base off. The V and J genes are TRBV7-4 and TRBJ2-7; D gene unclear. The CDR3 extends over 13 amino acids. The germline V gene encodes CDR1 SGHVT and CDR2 SQSDAQ. Trimming stripped 3 bases from V and 3 bases from J, with 9 bases between. The CDR3 here is CASSFNSDYEQYF. The CDR3 coding sequence is TGTGCCAGCAGCTTCAATTCTGACTACGAGCAGTACTTC.

The chain has TRBV6-1 and TRBJ2-1, with D possibly being TRBD2 (5 bases). Trimming left V 6 bases short and J 9 bases short, with 15 bases between. From germline, CDR1 is MNHNS and CDR2 SASEGT. The CDR3 has 13 residues. The DNA of the CDR3 is TGTGCCAGCAGAACTAGGACGGGTGTTGAGCAGTTCTTC. As protein: CASRTRTGVEQFF.

This chain uses TRBV11-2 with TRBJ2-5; the D is unclear. CDR3 length: 13 amino acids. CDR1 SGHAT and CDR2 FQNNGV come from the germline V gene. CDR3 protein: CLSSFTVSETQYF. CDR3 nucleotides: TGTCTCAGCAGCTTTACGGTCTCAGAGACCCAGTACTTC.

This clonotype has a single count. A much bigger clone sits one base away, suggesting this may be a read error. The J gene is TRBJ2-1, the V gene TRBV10-3; the D is unclear. Per germline, CDR1 ENHRY and CDR2 SYGVKD. This CDR3 comprises 14 residues. The CDR3 DNA follows: TGTGCCATCAGTGCGATTGAGCGTGGCAATGTGCAGTTCTTC. Its translation: CAISAIERGNVQFF.

Details on this clonotype: The conserved closing phenylalanine or tryptophan is absent in this CDR3, likely reflecting a read error. The rearrangement uses TRBV11-2 and TRBJ2-7, with D perhaps matching TRBD2 (6 bases). The CDR3 runs 15 residues. CDR1 is SGHAT, CDR2 FQNNGV, per germline. The V end was cut by 5 bases, the J end by 10 bases, with 24 bases between. The CDR3 DNA reads as TGTGCCAGCAGCCTCGGCGGGACTCTACCCTACGGTCAGTACTTA. This encodes CASSLGGTLPYGQYL.

In regard to this clonotype: It is likely a read error, because the conserved phenylalanine at the end of the CDR3 is missing. The rearrangement links TRBV11-2 to TRBJ2-7; TRBD2 is a possible D gene (6 bases). Germline CDR1 and CDR2: SGHAT and FQNNGV. The CDR3 has 14 amino acids. The CDR3 reads CACSALAGSYEQYS. The CDR3 DNA sequence: TGTGCCTGCAGCGCACTAGCAGGGTCCTACGAGCAGTACTCC.

This clonotype occurred many times. This chain joins TRBV6-2 or TRBV6-3 and TRBJ2-5; 9 bases align to TRBD2. The CDR3 length is 15 residues. Per the germline V gene, CDR1 is MNHEY and CDR2 is SVGEGT. V trimming: 1 base; J trimming: 2 bases; junction bases outside the gene matches: 2. CDR3 loop: CASSYLAGAQETQYF. As DNA, the CDR3 is TGTGCCAGCAGTTACTTAGCGGGGGCTCAAGAGACCCAGTACTTC.

To note about this clonotype: This may arise from a read error, as a much more abundant clone is one base away. The chain has TRBV12-3 or TRBV12-4 and TRBJ2-5; D is uncertain. This CDR3 comprises 12 residues. CDR3 protein: CASILVQETQYF. CDR3 nucleotide sequence: TGTGCCAGCATTTTAGTTCAAGAGACCCAGTACTTC.

Regarding this clonotype: One junction end does not reproduce the germline sequence, and a read error may be involved. The chain is built from TRBV4-2 and TRBJ2-3, with 16 positions matching TRBD2. The CDR3 runs 19 residues. Germline V gene data show CDR1 as LGHNA and CDR2 as YNFKEQ. The CDR3 DNA reads as TGTGCCAGTAGGTACACAGGGACTAGCGGGAGGGCCGACACAAATACGCAGTATTTT. Residues: CASRYTGTSGRADTNTQYF.

This rearrangement joins TRBV7-9 to TRBJ2-5; D may be TRBD1 or TRBD2 (5 bases each). CDR1 is SEHNR, CDR2 FQNEAQ, per germline (reference sequence). This CDR3 has 16 amino acids. V shed 4 bases and J shed 1 base, with 16 bases lying between them. The CDR3 DNA reads TGTGCCAGCAGCTCGGGACGAAGTGGGGGCCAAGAGACCCAGTACTTC. Protein product: CASSSGRSGGQETQYF.

This clonotype occurred many times. The chain joins TRBV28 to TRBJ2-1; 7 nucleotides line up with TRBD2. V lost 7 bases, J lost 5 bases, and 11 bases stayed unmatched. The germline V gene encodes CDR1 MDHEN and CDR2 SYDVKM. This CDR3 is built from 15 residues. CDR3 bases: TGTGCCAGCACCCTAGGGGCGGGAGCAGACAATGAGCAGTTCTTC. It yields the protein CASTLGAGADNEQFF.

Comment on this clonotype: A much larger clonotype is one base distant, so this may be a read error. The chain carries TRBV7-8 and TRBJ2-7; the D gene is possibly TRBD1 (6 bases). CDR3 length: 14 amino acids. Germline CDR1 is SGHVS and CDR2 is FQNEAQ. V was cut by 5 bases and J by 5 bases, with 16 bases left in between. CDR3: CASSPITGSDEQYF. CDR3 DNA: TGTGCCAGCAGCCCTATAACAGGGAGCGACGAGCAGTACTTC.